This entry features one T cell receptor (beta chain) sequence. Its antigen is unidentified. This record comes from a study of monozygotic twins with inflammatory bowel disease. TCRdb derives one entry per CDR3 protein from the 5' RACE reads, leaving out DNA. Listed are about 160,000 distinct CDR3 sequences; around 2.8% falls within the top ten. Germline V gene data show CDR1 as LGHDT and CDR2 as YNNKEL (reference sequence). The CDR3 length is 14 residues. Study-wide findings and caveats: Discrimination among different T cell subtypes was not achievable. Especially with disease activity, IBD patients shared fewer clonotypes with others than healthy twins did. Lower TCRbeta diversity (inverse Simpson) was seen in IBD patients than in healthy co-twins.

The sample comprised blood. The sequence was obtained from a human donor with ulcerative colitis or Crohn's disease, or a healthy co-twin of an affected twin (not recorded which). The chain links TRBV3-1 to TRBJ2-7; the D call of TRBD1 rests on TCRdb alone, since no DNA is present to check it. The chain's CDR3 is CASSQATGGYEQYF.